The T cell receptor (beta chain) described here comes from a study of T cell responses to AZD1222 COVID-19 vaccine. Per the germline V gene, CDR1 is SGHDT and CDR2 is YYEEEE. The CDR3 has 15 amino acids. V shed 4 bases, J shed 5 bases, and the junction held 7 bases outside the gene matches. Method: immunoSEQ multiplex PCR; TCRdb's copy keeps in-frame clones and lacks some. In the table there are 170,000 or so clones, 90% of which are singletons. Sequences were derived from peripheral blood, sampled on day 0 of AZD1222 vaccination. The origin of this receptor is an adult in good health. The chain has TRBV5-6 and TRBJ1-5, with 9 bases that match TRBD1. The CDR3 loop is CASSTGGDRDQPQHF. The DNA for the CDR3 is TGTGCCAGCAGCACGGGGGGGGACAGGGATCAGCCCCAGCATTTT.